Given below is one T cell receptor (beta chain) in context. The target of this receptor is not known. No base-level quality is on record; no much larger clone is a single base apart. This sample is part of a study of blood T cell repertoires in COVID-19 (dated by TCRdb to between 2020 and 2021). The study in broad terms: The collaborator samples originated in the United States, Italy and Spain and spanned the acute and convalescent phases of COVID-19. Sample metadata almost always included a de-identified subject ID, COVID-19 status, age in years and sex. Where HLA class I and class II types were available, the types were taken from metadata supplied by the sample provider, not from assay-based typing. The samples were drawn from the first 160 participants of the ongoing ImmuneRACE study and from 950 to 1,500 subjects provided by 6 global collaborators. The repertoires were released in a freely available public database meant as a resource for research on the immune response to SARS-CoV-2. The prospective study material was composed of cDNA or gDNA derived from T cells, B-cell-depleted T cells, or PBMCs. Subjects who had been exposed to COVID-19, were actively infected with it, or had recovered from it provided the deeply sampled blood TCRbeta repertoires that made up the dataset.

In the prospective study, participants were 18 to 89 years old, resided in fewer than 25 geographic areas of the United States, and were enrolled through a virtual design. In the prospective study, participants were assigned to cohorts based on the clinical history participants reported in a screening survey and a study questionnaire. Recovered participants in ImmuneRACE Cohort 3 were defined as having two consecutive negative NP/OP PCR tests, clearance from a healthcare professional, or resolution of symptoms. In the prospective study, whole blood, serum and a nasopharyngeal or oropharyngeal swab were collected from each participant by mobile phlebotomists. Participants in the prospective study had the option to provide additional blood draws and questionnaires over a 2-month period. Before DNA extraction, blood samples from the prospective study were shipped at room temperature or frozen. The immunoSEQ Assay, a bias-controlled multiplex PCR, was used to amplify TCRbeta CDR3 regions from genomic DNA. Under the source paper's analysis protocol: Nucleated cell counts per sample were estimated from amplification of reference gene primers within the assay. To quantify the absolute abundance of each unique TCRbeta CDR3 rearrangement, sequence reads were collapsed and filtered. Productive Simpson clonality was computed per sample as the square root of Simpson's diversity index over productive rearrangements. Here the immuneACCESS table is served through TCRdb, limited to in-frame sequences with V and J called. Missing clones are a known gap in these copies; in checked studies unresolved V genes cover under half, and the rest lacks a known reason. V and J calls and clone size follow that table, whereas D and trimming were derived from the DNA. This sample gives approximately 180,000 clones in total; roughly 80% of them show up just once. The ten largest account for around 15% of the sample.

Study-wide findings and limitations: Clinical and demographic metadata were provided uncurated, with the amount varying by source and participant.

CDR1 and CDR2, looked up from the germline V gene, are SGHRS and YFSETQ. V is cut back by 0 bases and J by 5 bases, with 9 bases in the junction unmatched. The CDR3 contains 17 residues, cysteine and phenylalanine counted. The read is trimmed to its CDR3 DNA, 51 bases read in frame from base 1. The source material was PBMCs or T cells enriched from blood (not recorded which). This chain joins TRBV5-1 to TRBJ1-2; a stretch of 11 junction bases matches TRBD1. This TCR came from a woman aged 45-65 years who had recovered from COVID-19. The DNA reads TGCGCCAGCAGCTTGGGGAGGACAGGGGGCGTAGAGTATGGCTACACCTTC. Its translation is CASSLGRTGGVEYGYTF.